This entry concerns a single T cell receptor beta chain. This clonotype was recorded at least ten times. No antigen is known for it. The sample holds no much larger clone one base away, and base qualities are not on file. Library method: multiplex PCR. The data were produced on an Illumina HiSeq 4000. To build TCR beta libraries, CDR3 regions were amplified by Arm-PCR using iRepertoire HTBI primers. Before sequencing, the PCR products went through gel purification. The source study handled its data this way. A total of 62 TRBV and approximately 15 TRBJ segments were identified across samples and were used for gene usage analysis of CDR3 amino acid clonotypes. Filtered high-quality paired reads were merged into contigs using COPE and FqMerger. BLAST was used to align contigs to IMGT TRBV, TRBD and TRBJ reference genes, with CDR3 defined following IMGT. Highly expanded clones were defined as clonotypes with a frequency above 0.1%. Shannon entropy was used to measure repertoire diversity, and the Gini coefficient was used to measure V-J evenness. Public clonotypes were defined as clonotypes shared by more than one individual. The raw public data were reprocessed by TCRdb itself: fastp quality trimming at Q25, MiXCR clonotype calling, in-frame beta chains only. For every CDR3 protein sequence, its rows merge into one entry that carries the most common genes and DNA. The V and J calls here are based on TCRdb, not the publication. The sample table shows about 530,000 distinct CDR3 sequences, and about 16% are seen once. The ten largest account for roughly 25% of the sample.

This specimen's time point label, per the study, means: newly diagnosed GD, antithyroid drugs for less than 3 months. RNA was extracted from PBMCs in TRIzol for both TCR sequencing and RNA sequencing. The diagnosis of Graves' disease was made according to American Thyroid Association guidelines. Patients were recruited from an endocrinology department in Xi'an, China. From each patient, around 9 milliliters of peripheral blood was collected into an EDTA anticoagulant tube. PBMCs were isolated by Ficoll Paque Plus density gradient separation without further T cell sorting. An Agilent 2100 Bioanalyzer and agarose gel were used to check RNA quality, and a NanoDrop 2000 was used to measure RNA concentration. The record originates from a study of regulatory T cells in long-lasting Graves disease (dated by TCRdb to about 2021). For context, the study as a whole: Antithyroid drugs had been taken for less than 3 months by newly diagnosed Graves' disease patients. TCR sequencing covered 13 persistent and some 20 newly diagnosed Graves' disease patients, about 35 samples in total. The study was registered as a clinical trial and conducted in China. Patients with persistent Graves' disease were compared with patients with newly diagnosed Graves' disease using TCR sequencing and RNA sequencing of peripheral blood. General conclusions and limits of the study: Sequencing and analysis were limited to the TCR beta chain. Lower TCR Shannon entropy and fewer highly expanded clones were observed in persistent Graves' disease patients than in newly diagnosed patients, which suggested clonal expansion. Peripheral blood alone was examined, since thyroid tissue, which constituted the primary lesion, could not be accessed. Persistent patients shared more public clonotypes among themselves (2,741) than newly diagnosed patients did (about 970). The authors noted that the small sample size was a limitation that may lower accuracy.

These data also featured in a second study, about T cells in Graves' hyperthyroidism and ophthalmopathy. Reported in the second study: Graves' hyperthyroidism was defined as stable when no progression to ophthalmopathy occurred over 18 months of follow-up. Hyperthyroidism patients were newly diagnosed, with disease duration under 2 months, and aged 18 to 65 years. Patients with uncontrolled infections, other autoimmune diseases, pregnancy or lactation were excluded. Diagnoses were established on the basis of clinical symptoms, serum thyroxine and TRAb, thyroid ultrasound, and orbital computed tomography. The first round of RT-PCR for the TCR CDR3 was performed with the HTBI primer set and the Qiagen OneStep RT-PCR kit. Most expanded thyroid clonotypes (frequency above 0.001) were also found in blood, which suggests that blood repertoires may mirror thyroid immune responses. In cross-validation, a model built on a 13 V-J signature told ophthalmopathy apart from stable hyperthyroidism with 85% to 90% sensitivity and around 83% specificity, and in testing the same model reached 80%/75%. In validation, progression to ophthalmopathy was predicted by the model with approximately 67% sensitivity and around 75% specificity, a median of around 6.5 months before onset. A discovery cohort of roughly 100 patients, 43 with Graves' ophthalmopathy and 55 to 60 with stable Graves' hyperthyroidism, was used to find distinguishing TCR V-J signatures. Whether ophthalmopathy could be predicted prospectively was tested in an independent validation cohort made up of under 20 hyperthyroidism patients plus 17 patients who later progressed to ophthalmopathy. For training and testing, the 80 to 100 patients in the discovery cohort were randomly divided in a 7:3 ratio. In roughly six Graves' hyperthyroidism patients, the study also compared T-cell repertoires from thyroid tissue with T-cell repertoires from blood. Once sampling was done, hyperthyroidism patients were given methimazole at a starting dose of 30 mg daily, whereas ophthalmopathy patients were given high-dose intravenous methylprednisolone. Libraries were constructed in a second round of multiplex PCR, after which size selection and purification were carried out. Paired-end sequencing of the libraries was performed with 100 bp reads on an Illumina HiSeq2000. SOAPnuke was used to process the raw data, throwing out any read that contained adapters or uncalled bases, had a mean Phred below 15, or lacked an exact constant-primer or identifier match. COPE v1.2.5 was used to merge the high-quality paired reads, and each unique nucleotide sequence was defined as a clonotype. MiTCR v1.1 was used to align clonotypes to the IMGT TRBV, TRBD and TRBJ reference segments. Analysis was restricted to V-J combinations with a frequency above 0.0001, which covered 98% to 99.2% of repertoires. The TCS score was defined as F50 (clonal expansion) divided by E x V (chaos), with BLOSUM62-based TCRdist calculated between CDR3 peptides within each V-J. Welch's t-statistics and random forest reduced around 520 V-J features to 13, which were used in a naive Bayes classifier (R e1071). Sample size was not statistically predetermined, and investigators were not blinded to group allocation. TCR Vbeta CDR3 sequencing of roughly 140 peripheral blood samples (roughly 43 ophthalmopathy, about 75 hyperthyroidism and approximately 17 progressor patients) is reported in the paper.

The sequencing used peripheral blood mononuclear cells (PBMCs), collected at new diagnosis, from a patient treated with antithyroid drugs. The receptor was isolated from a woman in her forties or fifties with Graves disease. Donor details come from another sample of the same person, matched by shared clones.

The nucleotide sequence is TGTGCCAGCAGTAGTCCCGGGACAGGGATTAGCAATCAGCCCCAGCATTTT. Its protein product is CASSSPGTGISNQPQHF. The rearranged chain carries TRBV6-1 and TRBJ1-5; 9 central bases correspond to TRBD1. Reading the germline V gene gives CDR1 MNHNS and CDR2 SASEGT. The CDR3 runs 17 amino acids, cysteine and phenylalanine included. The DNA shown is the 51-base CDR3, in frame from base 1. Relative to germline, V is missing 5 bases and J is missing 0 bases, with 8 bases of the junction outside any gene match.